These 24 T cell receptor beta chains came from one sample sequenced in a study of T cell responses to AZD1222 COVID-19 vaccine. Profiled with immunoSEQ multiplex PCR; TCRdb holds only in-frame clones, not every one. The sample has 95,000 to 100,000 clones, over 75% seen once. This specimen consisted of peripheral blood, obtained 28 days after the second AZD1222 dose. The receptors come from an adult who received the AZD1222 COVID-19 vaccine.

The J gene is TRBJ1-1, the V gene TRBV9, with D perhaps TRBD1 (6 bases). The V end lost 1 base, the J end lost 2 bases, and 12 bases lay between the germline ends. Germline CDR1 and CDR2: SGDLS and YYNGEE. The CDR3 covers 15 residues. The CDR3 spells CASSVSGASNTEAFF. In DNA, the CDR3 is TGTGCCAGCAGCGTATCGGGGGCGTCAAACACTGAAGCTTTCTTT.

This clone has just a few counts. CDR3 DNA sequence: TGTGCCAGCAGCCTTGGGACAGGGTTGGGGGAGACCCAGTACTTC. It is translated as CASSLGTGLGETQYF. The rearrangement uses TRBV5-5 and TRBJ2-5; 9 bases line up with TRBD1. Germline V gene sequence: CDR1 SGHKS, CDR2 YYEKEE (reference sequence). J was trimmed by 5 bases and V by 4 bases; bases with no gene match: 9. The CDR3 is 15 residues long.

J is TRBJ2-7 and V is TRBV28, with a tentative D call TRBD1 (6 bases). CDR1 and CDR2 (germline): MDHEN, SYDVKM. V lost 10 bases and J 0 bases, leaving 13 bases between the germline ends. The CDR3 extends over 13 amino acids. This chain's CDR3 is CAIRWDNSYEQYF. The CDR3 DNA reads TGTGCCATCCGTTGGGACAACTCCTACGAGCAGTACTTC.

The CDR3 DNA reads TGTGCCAGCAGCAACTACGACGACGGTTCGCAGTACTTC. It specifies CASSNYDDGSQYF. The chain joins TRBV7-9 to TRBJ2-7; D gene uncertain. V shed 5 bases and J shed 9 bases, with 17 bases lying between them. Looked up from germline, CDR1 is SEHNR and CDR2 is FQNEAQ (reference sequence). The CDR3 contains 13 residues.

V and J are TRBV6-1 and TRBJ2-7; TRBD1 matches at 9 bases. From germline, CDR1 is MNHNS and CDR2 SASEGT. There are 15 residues in the CDR3. V trimming: 2 bases; J trimming: 4 bases; junction bases outside the gene matches: 6. DNA for the CDR3: TGTGCCAGCAGTGAAACAGGGGGCGCAGGGTACGAGCAGTACTTC. It yields the protein CASSETGGAGYEQYF.

This sequence joins TRBV11-3 and TRBJ1-5; D is unresolved. The germline V gene has CDR1 SGHNT and CDR2 YENEEA. There are 16 residues in the CDR3. The ends were cut back, 2 bases at V and 7 bases at J, with 18 bases in the middle. This CDR3 reads CASSLNAAPEEQPQHF. The CDR3 DNA follows: TGTGCCAGCAGCTTAAACGCAGCCCCAGAGGAGCAGCCCCAGCATTTT.

V and J are TRBV7-9 and TRBJ2-7; D is ambiguous. The CDR3 loop spans 14 amino acids. Trimming left V 3 bases short and J 0 bases short, with 9 bases between. Germline V gene lookup returns CDR1 SEHNR and CDR2 FQNEAQ (reference sequence). This CDR3 is CASSLSLSSYEQYF. As DNA, the CDR3 is TGTGCCAGCAGCTTGAGTCTTAGCTCCTACGAGCAGTACTTC.

This clone has just a few counts. The V gene is TRBV16, the J gene TRBJ2-7; D is undetermined. Per germline, CDR1 KGHSY and CDR2 FQNENV. The CDR3 covers 13 residues. The V and J ends lost 2 bases and 3 bases respectively, with 8 bases between them. CDR3 loop: CASSQLDGYEQYF. The CDR3 DNA is TGTGCCAGCAGCCAACTCGACGGCTACGAGCAGTACTTC.

The gene calls are TRBV12-5 and TRBJ2-1; unclear D gene. Trimming pared 0 bases from V and 10 bases from J, leaving 10 bases between. Germline CDR1 LGHNT, CDR2 FRNRAP. The CDR3 covers 13 residues. The DNA for the CDR3 is TGTGCTAGTGGTTTGGTAAATAAAGAAGAGCAGTTCTTC. It is translated as CASGLVNKEEQFF.

V gene TRBV7-2 combines with J gene TRBJ2-5; D unresolved. This CDR3 spans 13 amino acids. The germline V gene encodes CDR1 SGHTA and CDR2 FQGNSA. V shed 3 bases and J shed 4 bases, with 9 bases lying between them. Here the CDR3 reads CASSFRVGETQYF. DNA for the CDR3: TGTGCCAGCAGCTTTAGGGTGGGAGAGACCCAGTACTTC.

V usage is TRBV18 and J usage is TRBJ1-2; possibly TRBD1 for D (6 bases). The germline V gene has CDR1 KGHSH and CDR2 LQKENI. The length of the CDR3 is 15 residues. With 2 bases removed from V and 8 bases from J, the gap between germline ends came to 18 bases. The CDR3 spells CASSPERGTFRGYTF. The CDR3 bases are TGTGCCAGCTCACCAGAGAGGGGGACATTCCGGGGCTACACCTTC.

The V call is TRBV4-1, the J call TRBJ2-5; 12 bases line up with TRBD2. The CDR3 runs 19 residues. Looked up from germline, CDR1 is MGHRA and CDR2 is YSYEKL. V was pared by 5 bases and J by 0 bases, with 13 bases of the junction left unmatched. The CDR3: CASSMARTSGDWYQETQYF. The CDR3 nucleotides read TGCGCCAGCAGCATGGCGAGGACTAGCGGGGATTGGTACCAAGAGACCCAGTACTTC.

The gene calls are TRBV24-1 and TRBJ2-1; the D is unclear. The germline V and J ends were trimmed by 5 bases and 4 bases, with 8 bases remaining between them. Germline-derived CDR1 and CDR2 are KGHDR and SFDVKD. The CDR3 is made up of 13 amino acids. CDR3 coding DNA: TGTGCCACCAGTGCGAGGAGATACAATGAGCAGTTCTTC. Its translation: CATSARRYNEQFF.

With respect to this clone: At one boundary the junction diverges from the germline segment, which might be a read error. This sequence joins TRBV6-1 and TRBJ1-4; 7 bases map to TRBD1. This CDR3 has 14 residues. Germline V gene data show CDR1 as MNHNS and CDR2 as SASEGT. Written as DNA, the CDR3 is TGTGCCAGCAATGAAGGGGGCTTGAGGGAAAAACTGTTTTTT. This gives the protein CASNEGGLREKLFF.

This sequence joins TRBV12-3 or TRBV12-4 and TRBJ2-5; no clear D gene. The V and J ends lost 3 bases and 4 bases respectively, with 9 bases between them. The CDR3 extends over 13 amino acids. CDR3 sequence reads: CASSFSSRETQYF. CDR3 coding DNA: TGTGCCAGCAGTTTCAGTAGCCGAGAGACCCAGTACTTC.

The CDR3 DNA is TGCGCCAGCAGCTTGGCGGACATTAACTATGGCTACACCTTC. The encoded protein is CASSLADINYGYTF. The chain links TRBV5-1 to TRBJ1-2; tentatively, D is TRBD1 (5 bases). Germline V CDR1 and CDR2: SGHRS, YFSETQ. V was clipped by 0 bases and J by 1 base, with 7 bases between them. This CDR3 has 14 residues.

The V gene is TRBV5-1, the J gene TRBJ1-1, with TRBD1 as a possible D gene (5 bases). The germline gives CDR1 SGHRS, CDR2 YFSETQ. CDR3 length: 14 amino acids. V lost 2 bases and J 0 bases, leaving 8 bases between the germline ends. In nucleotides, the CDR3 is TGCGCCAGCAGCTTTAAGGGGCTGAACACTGAAGCTTTCTTT. Amino acids: CASSFKGLNTEAFF.

The chain recombines TRBV5-6 with TRBJ1-6; 8 bases align to TRBD1. The V gene end was trimmed by 1 base and the J gene end by 7 bases; junction bases not matched to a gene: 1. Germline V CDR1 and CDR2: SGHDT, YYEEEE. This CDR3 is built from 14 residues. CDR3 nucleotide sequence: TGTGCCAGCAGCTTGCCAGGGGGCAATTCACCCCTCCACTTT. It yields the protein CASSLPGGNSPLHF.

The chain employs TRBV5-1 and TRBJ1-1; D is unclear. Trimming shortened V by 4 bases and J by 4 bases, and 11 bases separated the two germline ends. This CDR3 is 13 amino acids long. In germline, CDR1 is SGHRS, CDR2 YFSETQ. This CDR3 is CASSPARGTEAFF. DNA of the CDR3: TGCGCCAGCAGCCCAGCCCGGGGCACTGAAGCTTTCTTT.

The chain combines TRBV6-1 with TRBJ1-1; no definite D call. CDR1 and CDR2 (germline): MNHNS, SASEGT. The CDR3 covers 13 residues. Between the trimmed V and J ends, which lost 0 bases and 8 bases, there was a span of 10 bases. The CDR3 here is CASSEAPDPEAFF. CDR3 DNA: TGTGCCAGCAGTGAAGCGCCCGACCCAGAAGCTTTCTTT.

V is TRBV4-1 and J is TRBJ1-2, with D possibly being TRBD1 (5 bases). The V end was cut by 5 bases, the J end by 4 bases, with 17 bases between. CDR1 and CDR2 from the germline V gene are MGHRA and YSYEKL. The CDR3 extends over 15 amino acids. CDR3 DNA sequence: TGCGCCAGCAGCGCCGGGACTTCCTACACCTATGGCTACACCTTC. As protein: CASSAGTSYTYGYTF.

The V and J genes are TRBV2 and TRBJ2-7; no reliable D call. The ends were cut back, 4 bases at V and 5 bases at J, with 6 bases in the middle. The CDR3 sequence is 11 residues long. CDR1 is SNHLY, CDR2 FYNNEI, per germline. For the CDR3, the DNA is TGTGCCAGCAGTGTTAAGGACGAGCAGTACTTC. This sequence encodes CASSVKDEQYF.

This sequence joins TRBV9 and TRBJ1-1, with 7 bases identical to TRBD1. The ends lost 0 bases at V and 1 base at J; junction bases unmatched: 9. This CDR3 spans 17 amino acids. CDR1 and CDR2 (germline): SGDLS, YYNGEE. The CDR3, as DNA: TGTGCCAGCAGCGTAGAAGGGGGCCCCCACCGGAACACTGAAGCTTTCTTT. Translated, it gives CASSVEGGPHRNTEAFF.

The chain joins TRBV5-1 to TRBJ2-1; D call uncertain. Germline V CDR1 and CDR2: SGHRS, YFSETQ. Trimming took 0 bases from V and 4 from J, leaving 11 bases between them. This CDR3 comprises 15 residues. This CDR3 reads CASSLEGDLYNEQFF. DNA of the CDR3: TGCGCCAGCAGCTTGGAGGGCGACTTATACAATGAGCAGTTCTTC.